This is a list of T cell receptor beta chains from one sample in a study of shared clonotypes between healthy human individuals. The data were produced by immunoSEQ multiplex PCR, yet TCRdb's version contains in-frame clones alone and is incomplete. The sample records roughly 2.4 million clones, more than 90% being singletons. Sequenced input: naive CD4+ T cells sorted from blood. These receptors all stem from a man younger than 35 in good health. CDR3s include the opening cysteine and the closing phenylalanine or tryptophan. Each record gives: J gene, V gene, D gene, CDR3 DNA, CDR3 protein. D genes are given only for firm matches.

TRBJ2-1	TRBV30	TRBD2	TGTGCCTGGAACGACGGGAGGGGTAGGAATGAGCAGTTCTTC	CAWNDGRGRNEQFF
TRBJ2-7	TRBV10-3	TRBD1	TGTGCCATCAGTGAAGTGGGACAGGGCAACGAGCAGTACTTC	CAISEVGQGNEQYF
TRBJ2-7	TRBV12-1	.	TGTGCCAGCAGCTTTCCGTCAGGGTGGGGATCCTACGAGCAGTACTTC	CASSFPSGWGSYEQYF
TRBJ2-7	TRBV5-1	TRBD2	TGCGCCAGCAGCTGGCGGACTAGCGGGGAGTACTCCTACGAGCAGTACTTC	CASSWRTSGEYSYEQYF
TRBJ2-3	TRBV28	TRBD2	TGTGCCAGCAGTTTACACGTAGCGGGGGGCACAGATACGCAGTATTTT	CASSLHVAGGTDTQYF
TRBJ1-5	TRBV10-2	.	TGCGCCAGCACCGAGAGCAGGGGTTATAGCAATCAGCCCCAGCATTTT	CASTESRGYSNQPQHF
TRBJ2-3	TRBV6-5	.	TGTGCCAGCAGAACAATGATTAACACAGATACGCAGTATTTT	CASRTMINTDTQYF
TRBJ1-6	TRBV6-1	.	TGTGCCAGCAGTGAAGGACCCCCTTCTTATAATTCACCCCTCCACTTT	CASSEGPPSYNSPLHF
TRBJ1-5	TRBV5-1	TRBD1	TGCGCCAGCAGCCTCGGGACAGATAATCAGCCCCAGCATTTT	CASSLGTDNQPQHF
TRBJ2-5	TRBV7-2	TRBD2	TGTGCCAGCAGCTTAAGCGGACTAGCGAGAGAGACCCAGTACTTC	CASSLSGLARETQYF
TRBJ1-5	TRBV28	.	TGTGCCAGCAGTAGGACACAGCCCCAGCATTTT	CASSRTQPQHF
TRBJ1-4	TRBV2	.	TGTGCCAGCATCCCGGAGGGGATAGGTGAAAAACTGTTTTTT	CASIPEGIGEKLFF
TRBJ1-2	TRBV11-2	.	TGTGCCAGCAGCTTAGTTCCCGGGCCAAATTATGGCTACACCTTC	CASSLVPGPNYGYTF
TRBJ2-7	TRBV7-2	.	TGTGCCAGCAGCTCCGGGACAACTACCTACGAGCAGTACTTC	CASSSGTTTYEQYF
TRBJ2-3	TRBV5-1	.	TGCGCCAGCTGTTTCAGCGGGTCCAGCACAGATACGCAGTATTTT	CASCFSGSSTDTQYF
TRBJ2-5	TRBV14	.	TGTGCCAGCAGCCAATCCTCAGACAGAAGAGAGACCCAGTACTTC	CASSQSSDRRETQYF